This T cell receptor beta chain was identified during a study of CD8 T cells in Susac syndrome. Reverse transcription of roughly 0.5 to 1 ug RNA was carried out with random hexamers. It was immunoSEQ multiplex PCR that amplified TCR beta CDR3 across 54 Vbeta and 13 Jbeta. TCRdb re-derived calls from the immunoSEQ multiplex PCR reads in MiXCR, one entry per CDR3 protein. The sample shows some 150,000 distinct CDR3 sequences, approximately 96% of them seen only once. V was clipped by 4 bases and J by 6 bases; unmatched bases: 5. This CDR3 spans 15 amino acids. Through negative isolation, CD4+ and CD8+ T cells were obtained, while TEMRA cells were enriched using FACS. Findings and limits, study-wide: None of the CD4+ T cell repertoires in Susac syndrome showed clonal expansion.

As to this clonotype: Its antigen remains unknown.

The source is a human donor with Susac syndrome. What was sequenced was CD4+ T cells from PBMCs. The V gene is TRBV12-3 or TRBV12-4, the J gene TRBJ1-6, with 8 nucleotides matching TRBD1. This chain's CDR3 is CASSSRQGPNSPLHF. CDR3 bases: TGTGCCAGCAGTTCTCGACAGGGGCCTAATTCACCCCTCCACTTT.